This TCR beta chain was profiled in a study of blood T cell repertoires in COVID-19. About the research overall: T cells, B-cell-depleted T cells, or PBMCs provided the cDNA or gDNA that served as material.

Original processing methods: Reference gene primer amplification in the assay estimated nucleated cell counts. The table came from immunoSEQ multiplex PCR; TCRdb's copy has only in-frame clones and leaves some out. That table furnishes V, J and clone size, whereas the DNA furnished D and trimming. The table records hundreds of thousands of clones, roughly nine tenths of them present only once. This CDR3 has 16 residues. Germline CDR1 is LGHNA and CDR2 is YNFKEQ. Trimming at V came to 2 bases and at J to 7 bases, leaving 6 bases not matched to a gene. The sample taken for sequencing was peripheral blood. The clonotype comes from a woman in her twenties or thirties with COVID-19, enrolled during active disease. V and J are TRBV4-2 and TRBJ2-2; 11 bases match TRBD2. For the CDR3, the DNA is TGTGCCAGCAGCCAATCACTAGCGGGGGAAGACGGGGAGCTGTTTTTT. This sequence encodes CASSQSLAGEDGELFF.